This record concerns one T cell receptor beta chain sequence. Its target antigen remains unknown. Nothing much larger sits one base from this clone, and base qualities are not available. The sample belongs to a study of blood T cell repertoires in COVID-19 (dated by TCRdb to the early 2020s). Study-wide context: Samples from collaborators originated in the United States, Italy and Spain and spanned both the acute and convalescent phases of COVID-19. The material from the prospective study consisted of cDNA or gDNA derived from T cells, B-cell-depleted T cells, or PBMCs. Deeply sampled blood TCRbeta repertoires from subjects exposed to, actively infected with, or recovered from COVID-19 were included in the dataset. A freely available public database, intended as a resource for researchers studying the immune response to SARS-CoV-2, is where the repertoires were released. Samples came from the ongoing ImmuneRACE study (first 160 participants) plus 1,254 subjects from 6 global collaborators. A de-identified subject ID, COVID-19 status, age in years and sex were almost always included in the sample metadata. Where available, HLA class I and class II types were obtained from metadata supplied by the sample provider rather than from assay-based typing.

Participants in the prospective study were aged about 18 to 90 years, lived in under 30 United States geographic areas, and enrolled through a virtual design. Cohort assignment in the prospective study relied on participant-reported clinical history from a screening survey and a study questionnaire. Recovered participants in ImmuneRACE Cohort 3 were defined as having two consecutive negative NP/OP PCR tests, clearance from a healthcare professional, or resolution of symptoms. In the prospective study, mobile phlebotomists collected whole blood, serum and a nasopharyngeal or oropharyngeal swab from each participant. Prospective study participants could optionally give additional blood draws and questionnaires over a roughly 2-month period. Before DNA extraction, blood samples from the prospective study were shipped at room temperature or frozen. Relative to germline, V is missing 4 bases and J is missing 2 bases, with 4 bases of the junction outside any gene match. CDR1 and CDR2, per the germline V gene (reference sequence), are SGHNT and YYREEE. The cysteine opens and the phenylalanine closes a CDR3 of 14 amino acids. The DNA shown is the 42-base CDR3, in frame from base 1.

TCRbeta CDR3 regions were amplified from genomic DNA by means of the immunoSEQ Assay, a bias-controlled multiplex PCR. The source study handled its data this way. Nucleated cell counts per sample were estimated from amplification of reference gene primers within the assay. Sequence reads were collapsed and filtered to measure the absolute abundance of every unique TCRbeta CDR3 rearrangement. For each sample, productive Simpson clonality was calculated by taking the square root of Simpson's diversity index across productive rearrangements. The table was pulled from immuneACCESS by TCRdb, which kept in-frame rearrangements only. Such tables lose some clones; where checked, under half of the loss comes from unresolved V genes, and the rest has no known cause. The V and J calls and the clone size are those of that table, but D and trimming were determined from the DNA. This sample lists 200,000 to 250,000 clones; 84% were detected once. Less than 7% of the sample is held by the ten biggest clonotypes.

The investigation overall reported the following: How much clinical and demographic metadata was included differed by source and by participant, and the metadata was provided uncurated.

This clonotype was sampled from a woman between 35 and 50 years old who had recovered from COVID-19. The chain uses TRBV5-4 and TRBJ2-3; 7 middle bases align to TRBD1. Sample: PBMCs or T cells enriched from blood (not recorded which). The nucleotide sequence reads as follows: TGTGCCAGCAGCCAGGGACAGAACACAGATACGCAGTATTTT. This codes for CASSQGQNTDTQYF.